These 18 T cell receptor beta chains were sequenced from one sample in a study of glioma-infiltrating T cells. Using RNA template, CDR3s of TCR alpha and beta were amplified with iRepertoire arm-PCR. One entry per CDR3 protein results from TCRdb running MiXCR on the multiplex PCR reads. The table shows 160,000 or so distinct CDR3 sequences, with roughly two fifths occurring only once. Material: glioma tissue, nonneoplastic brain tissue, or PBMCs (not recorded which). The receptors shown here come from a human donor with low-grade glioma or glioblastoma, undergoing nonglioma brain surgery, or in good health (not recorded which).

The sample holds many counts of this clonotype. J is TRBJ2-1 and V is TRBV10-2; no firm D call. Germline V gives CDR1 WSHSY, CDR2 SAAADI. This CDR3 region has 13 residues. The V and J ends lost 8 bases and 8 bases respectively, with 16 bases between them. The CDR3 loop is CASQMVRFDEQFF. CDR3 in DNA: TGCGCCAGCCAAATGGTGCGTTTCGATGAGCAGTTCTTC.

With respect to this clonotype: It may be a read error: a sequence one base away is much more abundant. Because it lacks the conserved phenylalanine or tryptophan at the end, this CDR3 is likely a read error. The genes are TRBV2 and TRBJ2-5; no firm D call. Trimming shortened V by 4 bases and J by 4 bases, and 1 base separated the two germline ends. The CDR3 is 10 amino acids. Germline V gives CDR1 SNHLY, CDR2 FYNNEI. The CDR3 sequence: CASSVETQYS. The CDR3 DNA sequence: TGTGCCAGCAGTGTAGAGACCCAGTACTCC.

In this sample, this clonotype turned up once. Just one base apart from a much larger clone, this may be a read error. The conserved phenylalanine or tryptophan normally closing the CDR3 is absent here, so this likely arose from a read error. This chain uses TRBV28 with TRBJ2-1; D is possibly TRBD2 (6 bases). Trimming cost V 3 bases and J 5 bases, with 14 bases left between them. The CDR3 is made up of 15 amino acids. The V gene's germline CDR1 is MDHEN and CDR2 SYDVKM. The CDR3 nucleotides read TGTGCCAGCAGTTTCCAAGAGGGCGGGGACAATGAGCAGTTCTTA. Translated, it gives CASSFQEGGDNEQFL.

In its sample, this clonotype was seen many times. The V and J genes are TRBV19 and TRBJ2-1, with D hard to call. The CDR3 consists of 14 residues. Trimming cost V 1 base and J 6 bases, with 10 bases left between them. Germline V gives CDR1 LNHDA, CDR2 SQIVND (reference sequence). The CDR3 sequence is CASSIAVSVNEQFF. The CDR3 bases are TGTGCCAGTAGTATAGCGGTCTCGGTCAATGAGCAGTTCTTC.

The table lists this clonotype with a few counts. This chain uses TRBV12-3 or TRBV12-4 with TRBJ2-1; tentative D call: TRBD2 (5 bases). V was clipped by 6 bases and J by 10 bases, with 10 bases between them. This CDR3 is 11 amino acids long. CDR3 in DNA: TGTGCCAGCAGGTCCCGACTAGAGCAGTTCTTC. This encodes CASRSRLEQFF.

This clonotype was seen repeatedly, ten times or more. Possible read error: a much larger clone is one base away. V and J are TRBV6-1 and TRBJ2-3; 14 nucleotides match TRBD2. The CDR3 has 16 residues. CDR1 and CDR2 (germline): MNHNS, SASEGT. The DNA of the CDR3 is TGTGCCAGCAGTCCTTCGACTAGCGGGAGGGCAGATACGCAGTGTTTT. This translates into CASSPSTSGRADTQCF.

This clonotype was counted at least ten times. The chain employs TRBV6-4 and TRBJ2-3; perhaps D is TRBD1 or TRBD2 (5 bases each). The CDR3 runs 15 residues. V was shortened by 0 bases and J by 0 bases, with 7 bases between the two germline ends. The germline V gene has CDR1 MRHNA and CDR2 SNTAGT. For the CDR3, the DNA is TGTGCCAGCAGTGACTCGGGGGACAGCACAGATACGCAGTATTTT. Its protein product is CASSDSGDSTDTQYF.

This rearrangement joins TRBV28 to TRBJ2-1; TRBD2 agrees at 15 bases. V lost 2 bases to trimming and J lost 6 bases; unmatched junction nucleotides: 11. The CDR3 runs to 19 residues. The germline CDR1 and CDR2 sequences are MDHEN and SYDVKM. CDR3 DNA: TGTGCCAGCAGTTTACTCACCTCCGGGACTAGCGGGAGGCGCAATGAGCAGTTCTTC. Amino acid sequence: CASSLLTSGTSGRRNEQFF.

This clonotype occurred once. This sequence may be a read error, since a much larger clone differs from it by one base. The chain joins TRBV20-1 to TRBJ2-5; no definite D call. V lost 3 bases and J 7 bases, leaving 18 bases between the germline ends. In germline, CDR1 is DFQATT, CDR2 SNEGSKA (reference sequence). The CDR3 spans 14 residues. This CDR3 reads CSARGLVGQPTQYF. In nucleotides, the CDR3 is TGCAGTGCTAGGGGCCTGGTGGGCCAACCGACCCAGTACTTC.

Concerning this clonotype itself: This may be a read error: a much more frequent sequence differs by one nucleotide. CDR3 protein: CASGITVPGGSGNTIYF. The CDR3 DNA follows: TGTGCCAGCGGCATTACCGTCCCAGGGGGGTCTGGAAACACCATATATTTT. The rearrangement links TRBV28 to TRBJ1-3, with TRBD1 matching over 7 bases. This CDR3 has 17 residues. V gave up 8 bases and J gave up 1 base; unmatched junction bases: 14. Germline V gene lookup returns CDR1 MDHEN and CDR2 SYDVKM. The whole variable domain, filled in from reference TRBV28 and TRBJ1-3, reads DVKVTQSSRYLVKRTGEKVFLECVQDMDHENMFWYRQDPGLGLRLIYFSYDVKMKEKGDIPEGYSVSREKKERFSLILESASTNQTSMYLCASGITVPGGSGNTIYFGEGSWLTVV.

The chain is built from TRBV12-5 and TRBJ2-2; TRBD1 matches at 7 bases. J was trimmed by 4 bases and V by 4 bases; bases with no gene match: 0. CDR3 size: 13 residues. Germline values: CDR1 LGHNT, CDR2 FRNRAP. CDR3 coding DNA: TGTGCTAGTGGTTCAGGGGGCACCGGGGAGCTGTTTTTT. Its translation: CASGSGGTGELFF.

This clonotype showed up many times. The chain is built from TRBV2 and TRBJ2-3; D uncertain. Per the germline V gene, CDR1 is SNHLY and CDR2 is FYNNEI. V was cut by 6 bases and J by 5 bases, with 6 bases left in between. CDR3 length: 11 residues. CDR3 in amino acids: CASSPVDTQYF. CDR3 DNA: TGTGCCAGCAGCCCAGTAGATACGCAGTATTTT.

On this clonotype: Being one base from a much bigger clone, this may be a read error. The CDR3 here is CASSLAGDRYGQYF. The CDR3 DNA follows: TGTGCCAGCAGCTTAGCAGGGGATCGTTACGGGCAGTACTTC. The chain links TRBV7-9 to TRBJ2-7, with D possibly being TRBD1 (5 bases). From germline, CDR1 is SEHNR and CDR2 FQNEAQ (reference sequence). The CDR3 has 14 amino acids.

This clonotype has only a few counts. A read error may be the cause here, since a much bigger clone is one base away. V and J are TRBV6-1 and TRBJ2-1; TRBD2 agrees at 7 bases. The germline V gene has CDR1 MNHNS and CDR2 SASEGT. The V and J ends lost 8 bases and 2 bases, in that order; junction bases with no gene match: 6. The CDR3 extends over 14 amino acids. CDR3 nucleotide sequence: TGTGCCAGCGGTCTGAGCGGGACCTACAATGAGCAGTTCTTC. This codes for CASGLSGTYNEQFF.

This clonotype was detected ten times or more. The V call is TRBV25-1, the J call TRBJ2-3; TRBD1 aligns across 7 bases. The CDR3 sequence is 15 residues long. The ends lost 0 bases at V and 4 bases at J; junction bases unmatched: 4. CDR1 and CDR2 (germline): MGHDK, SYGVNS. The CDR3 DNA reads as TGTGCCAGCAGTGAATACAAGGGACAGTCAGATACGCAGTATTTT. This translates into CASSEYKGQSDTQYF.

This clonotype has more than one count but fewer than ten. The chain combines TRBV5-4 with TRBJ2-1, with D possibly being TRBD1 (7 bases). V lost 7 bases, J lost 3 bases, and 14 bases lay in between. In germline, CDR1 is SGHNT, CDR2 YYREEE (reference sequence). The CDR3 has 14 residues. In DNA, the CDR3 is TGTGCCAGCGGGGGGACAGCTGACTACAATGAGCAGTTCTTC. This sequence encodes CASGGTADYNEQFF.

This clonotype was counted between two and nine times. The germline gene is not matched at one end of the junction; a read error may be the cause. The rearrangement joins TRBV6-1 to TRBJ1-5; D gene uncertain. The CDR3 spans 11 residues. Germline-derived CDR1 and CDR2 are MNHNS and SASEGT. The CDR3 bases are TGTGCCAACAGTGGAAGTCAGCCCCAGCATTTT. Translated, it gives CANSGSQPQHF.

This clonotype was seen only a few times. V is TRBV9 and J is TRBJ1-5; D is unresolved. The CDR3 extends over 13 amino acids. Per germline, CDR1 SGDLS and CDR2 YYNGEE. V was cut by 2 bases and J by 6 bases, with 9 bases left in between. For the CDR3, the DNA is TGTGCCAGCAGCGTGGAGGGTATTCAGCCCCAGCATTTT. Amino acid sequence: CASSVEGIQPQHF.